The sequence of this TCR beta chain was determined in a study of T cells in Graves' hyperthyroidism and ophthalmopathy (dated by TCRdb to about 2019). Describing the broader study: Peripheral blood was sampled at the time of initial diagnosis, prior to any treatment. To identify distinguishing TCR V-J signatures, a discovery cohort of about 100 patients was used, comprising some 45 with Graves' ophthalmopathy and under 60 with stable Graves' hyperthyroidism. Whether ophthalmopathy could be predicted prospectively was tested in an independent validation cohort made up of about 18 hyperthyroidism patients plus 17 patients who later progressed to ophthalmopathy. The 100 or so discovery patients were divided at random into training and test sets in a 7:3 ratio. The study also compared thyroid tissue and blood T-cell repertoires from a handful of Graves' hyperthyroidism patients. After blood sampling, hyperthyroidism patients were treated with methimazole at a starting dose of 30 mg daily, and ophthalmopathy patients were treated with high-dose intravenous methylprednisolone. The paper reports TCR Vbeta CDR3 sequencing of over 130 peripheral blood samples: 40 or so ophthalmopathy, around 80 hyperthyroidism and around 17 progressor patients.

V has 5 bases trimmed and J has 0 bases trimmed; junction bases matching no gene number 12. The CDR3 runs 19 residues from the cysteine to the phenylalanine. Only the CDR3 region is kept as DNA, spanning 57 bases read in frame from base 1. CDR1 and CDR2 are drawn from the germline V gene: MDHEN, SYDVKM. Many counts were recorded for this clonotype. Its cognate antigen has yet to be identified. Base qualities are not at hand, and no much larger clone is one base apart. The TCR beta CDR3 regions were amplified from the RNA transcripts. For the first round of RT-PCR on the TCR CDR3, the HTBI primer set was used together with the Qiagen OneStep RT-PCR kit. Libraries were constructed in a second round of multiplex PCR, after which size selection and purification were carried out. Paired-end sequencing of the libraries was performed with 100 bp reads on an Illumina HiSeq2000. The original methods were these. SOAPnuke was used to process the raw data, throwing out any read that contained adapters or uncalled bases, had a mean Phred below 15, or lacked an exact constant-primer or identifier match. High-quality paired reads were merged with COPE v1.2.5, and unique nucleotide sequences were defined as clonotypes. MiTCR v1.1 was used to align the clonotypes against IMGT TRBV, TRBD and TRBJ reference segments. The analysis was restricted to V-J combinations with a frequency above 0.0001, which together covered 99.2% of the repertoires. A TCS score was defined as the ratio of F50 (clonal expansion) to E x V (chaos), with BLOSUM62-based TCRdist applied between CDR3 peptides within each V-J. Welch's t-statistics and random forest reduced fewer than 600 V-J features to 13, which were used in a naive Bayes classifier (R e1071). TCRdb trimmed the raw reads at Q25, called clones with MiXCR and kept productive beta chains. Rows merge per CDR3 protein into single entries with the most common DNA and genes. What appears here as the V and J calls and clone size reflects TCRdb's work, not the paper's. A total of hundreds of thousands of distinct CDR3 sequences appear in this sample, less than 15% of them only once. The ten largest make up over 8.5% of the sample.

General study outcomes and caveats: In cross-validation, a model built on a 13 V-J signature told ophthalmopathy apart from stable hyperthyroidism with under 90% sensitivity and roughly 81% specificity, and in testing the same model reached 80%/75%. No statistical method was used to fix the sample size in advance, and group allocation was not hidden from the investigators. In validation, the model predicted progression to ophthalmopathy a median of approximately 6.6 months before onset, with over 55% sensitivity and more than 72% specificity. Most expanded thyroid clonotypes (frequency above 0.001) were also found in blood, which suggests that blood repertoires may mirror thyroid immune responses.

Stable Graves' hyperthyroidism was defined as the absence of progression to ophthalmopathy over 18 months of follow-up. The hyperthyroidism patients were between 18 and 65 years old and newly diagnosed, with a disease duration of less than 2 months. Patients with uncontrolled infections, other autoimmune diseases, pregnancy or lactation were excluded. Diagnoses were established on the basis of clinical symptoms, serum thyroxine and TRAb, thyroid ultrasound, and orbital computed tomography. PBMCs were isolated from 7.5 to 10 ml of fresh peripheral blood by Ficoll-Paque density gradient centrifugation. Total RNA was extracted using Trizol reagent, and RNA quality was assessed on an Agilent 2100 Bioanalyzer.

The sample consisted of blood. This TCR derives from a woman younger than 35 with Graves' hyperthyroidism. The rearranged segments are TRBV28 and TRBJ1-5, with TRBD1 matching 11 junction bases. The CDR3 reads CASSLATGTGGYSNQPQHF. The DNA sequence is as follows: TGTGCCAGCAGTCTAGCAACCGGGACAGGGGGATATAGCAATCAGCCCCAGCATTTT.